This T cell receptor beta chain originates from a study of beta chain features in type 1 diabetes. This clone was detected a few times. Expressed TCRB transcripts were sequenced because the isolated RNA had all been reverse transcribed beforehand. Sequenced by immunoSEQ multiplex PCR; TCRdb stores in-frame clones only, minus some. The table shows approximately 150,000 clones, with approximately 9.9% occurring only once. The ends lost 5 bases at V and 0 bases at J; junction bases unmatched: 13. CDR3 length equals 19 residues. Germline V gene lookup returns CDR1 SGHAT and CDR2 FQNNGV. This clonotype originated in a woman in her late teens or twenties in good health. The sample taken for sequencing was central memory CD4+ T cells from blood. The rearrangement joins TRBV11-2 to TRBJ2-3, with 11 nucleotides matching TRBD2. CDR3 sequence: CASSPLSGGAQTSTDTQYF. CDR3 DNA: TGTGCCAGCAGCCCGCTTAGCGGGGGGGCCCAAACTAGCACAGATACGCAGTATTTT.